A single sample is the source of the 27 T cell receptor beta chains below, sequenced in a study of shared clonotypes between healthy human individuals. Only in-frame clones appear in the TCRdb table, and some are missing; sequencing was by immunoSEQ multiplex PCR. This repertoire shows 1.6 million or so clones, over 95% found once; its top ten account for 1% to 1.5%. Material for sequencing was naive CD4+ T cells sorted from blood. This sample's subset: CD45RA+ positively selected. The receptors were gathered from a man in his thirties or forties in good health.

This chain links TRBV5-6 with TRBJ2-2; either TRBD1 or TRBD2 may supply D (5 bases each). The CDR3 runs 16 residues. Trimming removed 3 bases from V and 1 base from J, with 13 bases in between. Germline loops: CDR1 SGHDT, CDR2 YYEEEE. In DNA, the CDR3 is TGTGCCAGCAGCTCCGGGACGCGGATGAACACCGGGGAGCTGTTTTTT. This encodes CASSSGTRMNTGELFF. The full variable domain, rest sourced from reference TRBV5-6 and TRBJ2-2, is DAGVTQSPTHLIKTRGQQVTLRCSPKSGHDTVSWYQQALGQGPQFIFQYYEEEERQRGNFPDRFSGHQFPNYSSELNVNALLLGDSALYLCASSSGTRMNTGELFFGEGSRLTVL.

The chain carries TRBV19 and TRBJ1-4; 8 nucleotides agree with TRBD1. V shed 7 bases, J shed 5 bases, and the junction held 21 bases outside the gene matches. The CDR3 consists of 19 residues. Germline values: CDR1 LNHDA, CDR2 SQIVND (reference sequence). The CDR3 bases are TGTGCCAGTATTGCCCGGGACAGGCCCAAAGGGACCCCGAATGAAAAACTGTTTTTT. This translates into CASIARDRPKGTPNEKLFF.

The rearrangement uses TRBV27 and TRBJ2-5, with 15 bases aligning to TRBD2. Germline V lookup: CDR1 MNHEY, CDR2 SMNVEV (reference sequence). The CDR3 consists of 20 residues. Trimming cost V 5 bases and J 5 bases; bases outside gene matches: 18. CDR3 DNA sequence: TGTGCCAGCAGTCCCATATCCCGGACTAGCGGGAGGGGGGAGGAGGAGACCCAGTACTTC. Protein product: CASSPISRTSGRGEEETQYF.

This clone was detected once. The chain combines TRBV28 with TRBJ2-7, with D maybe TRBD2 (7 bases). The CDR3 runs to 12 residues. Trimming removed 7 bases at V and 3 bases at J, with 10 bases between. Germline V lookup: CDR1 MDHEN, CDR2 SYDVKM. The CDR3 region is CASNGGRYEQYF. The CDR3 nucleotides are TGTGCCAGCAACGGGGGGCGCTACGAGCAGTACTTC.

The chain carries TRBV5-1 and TRBJ2-7; TRBD1 matches at 8 bases. The CDR3 totals 15 residues. The germline gives CDR1 SGHRS, CDR2 YFSETQ. Germline trimming cut 2 bases from V and 2 bases from J; bases unmatched to any gene: 6. CDR3 bases: TGCGCCAGCAGCTTAAAACAGGGGGAGACCTACGAGCAGTACTTC. Translation gives CASSLKQGETYEQYF. The variable domain in full, completed from reference TRBV5-1 and TRBJ2-7, reads KAGVTQTPRYLIKTRGQQVTLSCSPISGHRSVSWYQQTPGQGLQFLFEYFSETQRNKGNFPGRFSGRQFSNSRSEMNVSTLELGDSALYLCASSLKQGETYEQYFGPGTRLTVT.

The V call is TRBV5-3, the J call TRBJ2-1, with 12 bases that match TRBD2. TRBV5-3 is an ORF; its function is uncertain. The CDR3 is made up of 18 amino acids. The J segment lost 6 bases and the V segment lost 7 bases, leaving 17 bases of the junction unmatched. CDR3: CARQELKTSGRNGNEQFF. The CDR3 nucleotides read TGTGCCAGACAGGAGTTGAAGACTAGCGGGAGAAACGGCAATGAGCAGTTCTTC.

The chain combines TRBV14 with TRBJ1-4, with TRBD1 as a possible D gene (6 bases). Germline V gives CDR1 SGHDN, CDR2 FVKESK. The CDR3 spans 18 residues. V lost 1 base and J 5 bases, leaving 20 bases between the germline ends. CDR3 region: CASSQGVFPRRGNEKLFF. CDR3 bases: TGTGCCAGCAGCCAAGGCGTATTCCCAAGGAGGGGGAATGAAAAACTGTTTTTT.

The chain has TRBV7-9 and TRBJ2-7; TRBD1 might be the D (6 bases). Trimming took off 0 bases at V and 2 bases at J, with 23 bases between the two ends. Germline values: CDR1 SEHNR, CDR2 FQNEAQ (reference sequence). This CDR3 spans 19 amino acids. CDR3 protein: CASSLARTGPSRGAYEQYF. As DNA, the CDR3 is TGTGCCAGCAGCTTAGCTCGTACCGGCCCCAGCAGGGGAGCCTACGAGCAGTACTTC.

The chain carries TRBV18 and TRBJ2-2; tentative D call: TRBD1 (6 bases). With 3 bases removed from V and 0 bases from J, the gap between germline ends came to 17 bases. Per germline, CDR1 KGHSH and CDR2 LQKENI. This CDR3 has 18 residues. CDR3 sequence: CASSPVVSGTTNTGELFF. The CDR3 DNA reads as TGTGCCAGCTCACCGGTCGTCTCGGGGACAACGAACACCGGGGAGCTGTTTTTT.

The chain couples TRBV7-8 to TRBJ2-3, with D possibly TRBD1 on 5 matching bases. Trimming shortened V by 6 bases and J by 4 bases, and 14 bases separated the two germline ends. The CDR3 runs to 14 residues. Germline CDR1 SGHVS, CDR2 FQNEAQ. CDR3 DNA: TGTGCCAGCAGTTTCTGGGTAGGGGCAGATACGCAGTATTTT. This gives the protein CASSFWVGADTQYF.

The chain is built from TRBV27 and TRBJ2-3; 11 nucleotides agree with TRBD2. CDR1 and CDR2 (germline): MNHEY, SMNVEV (reference sequence). This CDR3 contains 17 residues. V was clipped by 6 bases and J by 0 bases; unmatched bases: 8. The CDR3 bases are TGTGCCAGCAGCTTTCGACTAGCGGGAACTAGCACAGATACGCAGTATTTT. It codes for CASSFRLAGTSTDTQYF.

The chain carries TRBV11-3 and TRBJ2-2; TRBD1 aligns across 7 bases. Looked up from germline, CDR1 is SGHNT and CDR2 is YENEEA. The CDR3 covers 17 residues. Trimming at V came to 1 base and at J to 6 bases, leaving 11 bases not matched to a gene. The CDR3 DNA reads as TGTGCCAGCAGCTTAGGCCGACAGGGTCGGGGTCCCGGGGAGCTGTTTTTT. Its protein product is CASSLGRQGRGPGELFF.

V is TRBV18 and J is TRBJ2-7; the match to TRBD2 covers 10 bases. V lost 6 bases to trimming and J lost 7 bases; unmatched junction nucleotides: 12. This CDR3 region has 15 residues. Germline CDR1 and CDR2: KGHSH and LQKENI. CDR3 bases: TGTGCCAGCTCCCTTACTAGCGGGGAAGGCGTAGAGCAGTACTTC. Translating gives CASSLTSGEGVEQYF.

The gene calls are TRBV11-2 and TRBJ1-2, with TRBD1 identical over 9 bases. The CDR3 has 13 amino acids. After removal of 7 bases from V and 7 bases from J, the junction contained 7 bases not matched to a gene. The germline CDR1 and CDR2 sequences are SGHAT and FQNNGV. The CDR3: CASTRTGEFGYTF. CDR3 bases: TGTGCCAGCACAAGGACAGGGGAGTTTGGCTACACCTTC.

The J gene is TRBJ1-2, the V gene TRBV7-9, with 7 bases matching TRBD1. Germline assignment: CDR1 SEHNR and CDR2 FQNEAQ (reference sequence). The length of the CDR3 is 15 residues. With 0 bases clipped from V and 6 bases from J, the junction kept 7 bases outside the gene matches. Here the CDR3 DNA reads TGTGCCAGCAGCTTAGCGAGGACAGGCGCGAATGGCTACACCTTC. Its translation: CASSLARTGANGYTF.

This chain links TRBV7-9 with TRBJ2-1; a possible D gene is TRBD2 (6 bases). The CDR3 extends over 17 amino acids. Between the trimmed V and J ends, which lost 5 bases and 0 bases, there was a span of 17 bases. In germline, CDR1 is SEHNR, CDR2 FQNEAQ (reference sequence). The DNA for the CDR3 is TGTGCCAGCAGCCTCCGGGGGTTTCCAAACTCCTACAATGAGCAGTTCTTC. Translation gives CASSLRGFPNSYNEQFF.

This rearrangement joins TRBV7-9 to TRBJ1-1; perhaps TRBD1 as D (5 bases). The CDR3 runs to 15 residues. Germline CDR1 SEHNR, CDR2 FQNEAQ (reference sequence). V lost 2 bases and J 1 base, leaving 11 bases between the germline ends. DNA of the CDR3: TGTGCCAGCAGCTTAATCAGGGAGAGGAACACTGAAGCTTTCTTT. It codes for CASSLIRERNTEAFF.

This clone has just one count. This sequence joins TRBV5-1 and TRBJ2-2; no firm D call. V lost 5 bases to trimming and J lost 4 bases, with 18 bases between them. The CDR3 has 16 amino acids. Germline CDR1 reads SGHRS; CDR2 reads YFSETQ. Here the CDR3 DNA reads TGCGCCAGCAGTTTTGATGTTATCCCAGGCACCGGGGAGCTGTTTTTT. It specifies CASSFDVIPGTGELFF. The variable domain in full, completed from reference TRBV5-1 and TRBJ2-2, reads KAGVTQTPRYLIKTRGQQVTLSCSPISGHRSVSWYQQTPGQGLQFLFEYFSETQRNKGNFPGRFSGRQFSNSRSEMNVSTLELGDSALYLCASSFDVIPGTGELFFGEGSRLTVL.

The gene calls are TRBV5-1 and TRBJ2-3; no firm D call. The CDR3 loop spans 12 amino acids. The V end lost 0 bases, the J end lost 5 bases, and 4 bases lay between the germline ends. The germline V gene has CDR1 SGHRS and CDR2 YFSETQ. DNA of the CDR3: TGCGCCAGCAGCTTGGGTGAAGATACGCAGTATTTT. It encodes CASSLGEDTQYF.

The V gene is TRBV15, the J gene TRBJ2-7; possibly TRBD2 for D (6 bases). This CDR3 region has 15 residues. V was shortened by 0 bases and J by 4 bases, with 13 bases between the two germline ends. From germline, CDR1 is LNHNV and CDR2 YYDKDF (reference sequence). CDR3 sequence reads: CATSREFLGGYEQYF. The CDR3 bases are TGTGCCACCAGCAGAGAATTCCTCGGGGGATACGAGCAGTACTTC.

This clone came up once. The rearrangement joins TRBV5-1 to TRBJ2-5; D might be TRBD2 (5 bases). The CDR3 extends over 15 amino acids. Per germline, CDR1 SGHRS and CDR2 YFSETQ. The V end was cut by 5 bases, the J end by 1 base, with 15 bases between. The CDR3 DNA is TGCGCCAGCAGATTAATGGCGGCGGGCCAAGAGACCCAGTACTTC. This encodes CASRLMAAGQETQYF.

The rearrangement joins TRBV1 to TRBJ2-5. TRBV1 is a known pseudogene. CDR3 length equals 14 residues. CDR3 sequence (DNA): TGCACCAGCAGCTCGACCAGGAGCCAAGAGACCCAGTACTTC. The encoded protein is CTSSSTRSQETQYF.

This chain joins TRBV9 and TRBJ2-7, with 8 bases aligning to TRBD2. The germline V gene has CDR1 SGDLS and CDR2 YYNGEE. V gave up 0 bases and J gave up 5 bases; unmatched junction bases: 7. The CDR3 is made up of 15 amino acids. CDR3 in DNA: TGTGCCAGCAGCGTAGGGGGACTAGTTACCCACGAGCAGTACTTC. Protein product: CASSVGGLVTHEQYF.

Notes on this clone: This CDR3 is also generated by other DNA sequences in the sample. This sequence joins TRBV5-4 and TRBJ2-7, with D possibly matching TRBD1 (6 bases). The V end was cut by 0 bases, the J end by 2 bases, with 9 bases between. CDR3 size: 14 residues. The V gene's germline CDR1 is SGHNT and CDR2 YYREEE (reference sequence). The CDR3 spells CASSLVPGAYEQYF. The CDR3, as DNA: TGTGCCAGCAGCTTGGTGCCAGGGGCCTACGAGCAGTACTTC.

This clone has just one count. The rearrangement links TRBV19 to TRBJ2-2, with D hard to call. The CDR3 is 12 amino acids. Trimming cost V 7 bases and J 6 bases, with 9 bases left between them. Germline V gene sequence: CDR1 LNHDA, CDR2 SQIVND (reference sequence). DNA of the CDR3: TGTGCCAGTATACGGATGCCCGGGGAGCTGTTTTTT. Amino acid sequence: CASIRMPGELFF.

The chain employs TRBV15 and TRBJ2-3; D is unclear. With 7 bases removed from V and 0 bases from J, the gap between germline ends came to 11 bases. CDR1 and CDR2 from the germline V gene are LNHNV and YYDKDF (reference sequence). The CDR3 extends over 14 amino acids. The CDR3 nucleotides read TGTGCCACCACCCTAAGCAGTAGCACAGATACGCAGTATTTT. This gives the protein CATTLSSSTDTQYF. The variable domain in full, with the rest retrieved from reference TRBV15 and TRBJ2-3, is DAMVIQNPRYQVTQFGKPVTLSCSQTLNHNVMYWYQQKSSQAPKLLFHYYDKDFNNEADTPDNFQSRRPNTSFCFLDIRSPGLGDTAMYLCATTLSSSTDTQYFGPGTRLTVL.

In this sample, this clone turned up once. This rearrangement joins TRBV28 to TRBJ2-5, with a possible D match to TRBD1 (6 bases). The germline V and J ends were trimmed by 8 bases and 4 bases, with 23 bases remaining between them. Germline V gene lookup returns CDR1 MDHEN and CDR2 SYDVKM. This CDR3 contains 16 residues. CDR3 bases: TGTGCCAGCGGGTACCCTCGGAACAAAGGGGGAGAGACCCAGTACTTC. It translates to CASGYPRNKGGETQYF.